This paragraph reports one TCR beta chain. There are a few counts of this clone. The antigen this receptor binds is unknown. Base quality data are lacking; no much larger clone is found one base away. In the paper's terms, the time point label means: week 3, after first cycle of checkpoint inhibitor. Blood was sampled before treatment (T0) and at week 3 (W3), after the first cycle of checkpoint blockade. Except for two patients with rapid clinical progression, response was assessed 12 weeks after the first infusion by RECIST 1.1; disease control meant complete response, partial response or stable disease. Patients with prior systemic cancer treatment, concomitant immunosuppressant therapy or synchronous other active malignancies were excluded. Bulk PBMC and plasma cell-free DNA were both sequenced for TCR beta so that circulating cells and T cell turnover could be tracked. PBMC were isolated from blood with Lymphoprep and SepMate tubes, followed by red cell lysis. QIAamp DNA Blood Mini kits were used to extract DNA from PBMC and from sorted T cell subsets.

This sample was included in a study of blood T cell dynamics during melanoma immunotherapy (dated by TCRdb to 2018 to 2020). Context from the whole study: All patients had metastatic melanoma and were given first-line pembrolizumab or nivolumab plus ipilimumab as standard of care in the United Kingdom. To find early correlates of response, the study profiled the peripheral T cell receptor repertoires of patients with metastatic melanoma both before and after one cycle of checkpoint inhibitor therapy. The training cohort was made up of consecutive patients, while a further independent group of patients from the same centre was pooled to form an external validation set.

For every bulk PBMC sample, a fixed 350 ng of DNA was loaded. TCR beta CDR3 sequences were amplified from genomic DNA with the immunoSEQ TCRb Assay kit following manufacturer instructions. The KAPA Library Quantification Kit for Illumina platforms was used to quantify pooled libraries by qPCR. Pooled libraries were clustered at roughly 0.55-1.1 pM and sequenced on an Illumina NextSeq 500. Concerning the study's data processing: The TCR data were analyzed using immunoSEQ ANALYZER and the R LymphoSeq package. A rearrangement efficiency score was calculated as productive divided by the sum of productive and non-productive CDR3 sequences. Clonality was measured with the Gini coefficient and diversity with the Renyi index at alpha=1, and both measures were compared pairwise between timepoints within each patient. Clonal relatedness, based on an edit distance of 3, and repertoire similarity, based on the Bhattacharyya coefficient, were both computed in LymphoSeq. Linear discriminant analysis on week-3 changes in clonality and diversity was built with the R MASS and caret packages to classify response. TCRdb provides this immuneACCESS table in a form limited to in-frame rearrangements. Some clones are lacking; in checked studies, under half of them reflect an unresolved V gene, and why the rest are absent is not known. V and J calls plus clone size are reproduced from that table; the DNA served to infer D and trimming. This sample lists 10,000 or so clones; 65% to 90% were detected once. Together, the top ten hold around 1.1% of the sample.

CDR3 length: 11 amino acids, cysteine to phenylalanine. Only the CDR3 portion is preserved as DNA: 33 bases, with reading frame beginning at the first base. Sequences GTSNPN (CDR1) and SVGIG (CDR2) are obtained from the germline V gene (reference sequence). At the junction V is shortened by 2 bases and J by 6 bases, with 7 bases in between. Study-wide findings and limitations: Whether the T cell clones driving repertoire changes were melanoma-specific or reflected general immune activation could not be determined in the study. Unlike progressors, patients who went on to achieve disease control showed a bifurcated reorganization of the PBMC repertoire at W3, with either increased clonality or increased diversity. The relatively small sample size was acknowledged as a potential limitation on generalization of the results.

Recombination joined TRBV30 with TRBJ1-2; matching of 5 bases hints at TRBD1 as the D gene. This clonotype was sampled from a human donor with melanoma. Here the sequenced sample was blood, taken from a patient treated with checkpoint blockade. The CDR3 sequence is CAWSRQNGYTF. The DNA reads TGTGCCTGGAGTCGACAGAATGGCTACACCTTC.